Listed below are T cell receptor beta chains from one sample, sequenced in a study of siplizumab effects on memory and regulatory T cells. The method was immunoSEQ multiplex PCR; TCRdb's version includes in-frame clones alone and lacks a portion of them. The data contain more than 95,000 clones, approximately 94% of them singletons. The sequenced material came from non-Treg CD4+ T cells sorted from blood. These receptors were obtained from a human donor in good health. Each CDR3 is given with its conserved first and last residue. Fields, in order: clone size, V gene, J gene, CDR3 protein. Not every row has a clone size; where given, it reads once, few, many or a size class.

clone size: .; V gene: TRBV7-6; J gene: TRBJ2-1; CDR3 protein: CASSSGRKSYNEQFF
clone size: .; V gene: TRBV27; J gene: TRBJ2-7; CDR3 protein: CASSLGALGSYEQYF
clone size: .; V gene: TRBV19; J gene: TRBJ2-6; CDR3 protein: CASSPTGTGSGANVLTF
clone size: .; V gene: TRBV6-5; J gene: TRBJ1-5; CDR3 protein: CASTLGGVGNQPQHF
clone size: .; V gene: TRBV5-1; J gene: TRBJ2-7; CDR3 protein: CASSLRRGEREQYF
clone size: few; V gene: TRBV5-4; J gene: TRBJ2-1; CDR3 protein: CASSSGTSGYNEQFF
clone size: .; V gene: TRBV5-1; J gene: TRBJ2-2; CDR3 protein: CASRLAANTGELFF
clone size: .; V gene: TRBV7-9; J gene: TRBJ2-1; CDR3 protein: CASSLESSGGSYNEQFF
clone size: .; V gene: TRBV5-4; J gene: TRBJ2-7; CDR3 protein: CASSKGGGGPFRRSYEQYF
clone size: .; V gene: TRBV19; J gene: TRBJ2-1; CDR3 protein: CASSIELAGGYEQFF
clone size: .; V gene: TRBV7-9; J gene: TRBJ2-7; CDR3 protein: CASSHGGQRYEQYF
clone size: .; V gene: TRBV11-2; J gene: TRBJ2-3; CDR3 protein: CASSLRDRGNTQYF
clone size: .; V gene: TRBV5-6; J gene: TRBJ2-1; CDR3 protein: CASSFPPGQGRNEQFF
clone size: .; V gene: TRBV18; J gene: TRBJ2-7; CDR3 protein: CASSQDRGSYEQYF
clone size: few; V gene: TRBV4-2; J gene: TRBJ1-1; CDR3 protein: CASSREGDAFF
clone size: .; V gene: TRBV5-1; J gene: TRBJ1-1; CDR3 protein: CASSLPSVNEAFF
clone size: .; V gene: TRBV6-4; J gene: TRBJ2-1; CDR3 protein: CASSDSYRTSGDPWEQFF
clone size: .; V gene: TRBV18; J gene: TRBJ1-2; CDR3 protein: CASSGTETNYGYTF
clone size: .; V gene: TRBV7-2; J gene: TRBJ1-1; CDR3 protein: CASSPRRASEAFF
clone size: .; V gene: TRBV27; J gene: TRBJ1-5; CDR3 protein: CASGGRNQPQHF
clone size: .; V gene: TRBV5-1; J gene: TRBJ2-6; CDR3 protein: CASSVDGNSGANVLTF
clone size: .; V gene: TRBV25-1; J gene: TRBJ2-1; CDR3 protein: CASSESRGNSYNEQFF
clone size: .; V gene: TRBV27; J gene: TRBJ1-1; CDR3 protein: CASSPHKTGLREAFF
clone size: .; V gene: TRBV5-4; J gene: TRBJ2-6; CDR3 protein: CASSPRGPAGANVLTF
clone size: .; V gene: TRBV19; J gene: TRBJ2-7; CDR3 protein: CASSISAGSPYEQYF
clone size: .; V gene: TRBV7-9; J gene: TRBJ1-2; CDR3 protein: CASSLEGGYTF
clone size: .; V gene: TRBV27; J gene: TRBJ2-3; CDR3 protein: CASSFRSTDTQYF
clone size: .; V gene: TRBV18; J gene: TRBJ2-2; CDR3 protein: CASSEQGAGELFF
clone size: .; V gene: TRBV20-1; J gene: TRBJ2-7; CDR3 protein: CSVGRGYEQYF
clone size: once; V gene: TRBV11-3; J gene: TRBJ2-3; CDR3 protein: CASSFSPPGLAVTDTQYF
clone size: .; V gene: TRBV29-1; J gene: TRBJ1-3; CDR3 protein: CSGQVNSGNTIYF
clone size: .; V gene: TRBV10-3; J gene: TRBJ1-6; CDR3 protein: CASREGRDNSPLHF
clone size: .; V gene: TRBV5-1; J gene: TRBJ2-5; CDR3 protein: CASAASQETQYF
clone size: .; V gene: TRBV5-8; J gene: TRBJ1-4; CDR3 protein: CASSFGTGRFNEKLFF
clone size: .; V gene: TRBV5-1; J gene: TRBJ2-3; CDR3 protein: CASSLGTSGSTDTQYF
clone size: .; V gene: TRBV9; J gene: TRBJ2-3; CDR3 protein: CASSPRLATDTQYF
clone size: .; V gene: TRBV19; J gene: TRBJ1-6; CDR3 protein: CASSIIFARTGGWNNSPLHF
clone size: .; V gene: TRBV7-9; J gene: TRBJ1-1; CDR3 protein: CASSYRGMNTEAFF
clone size: once; V gene: TRBV18; J gene: TRBJ1-1; CDR3 protein: CASSVGQVEAFF
clone size: .; V gene: TRBV5-1; J gene: TRBJ2-1; CDR3 protein: CASSATSGSFNEQFF
clone size: once; V gene: TRBV6-5; J gene: TRBJ2-7; CDR3 protein: CASRTGGSSYEQYF
clone size: .; V gene: TRBV27; J gene: TRBJ1-2; CDR3 protein: CASSRGEGYGYTF
clone size: .; V gene: TRBV7-3; J gene: TRBJ2-3; CDR3 protein: CASSLAGGNLFSDTQYF
clone size: .; V gene: TRBV30; J gene: TRBJ1-1; CDR3 protein: CAWMQQGRNTEAFF
clone size: .; V gene: TRBV9; J gene: TRBJ2-3; CDR3 protein: CASSEEAGGRDTQYF
clone size: .; V gene: TRBV7-2; J gene: TRBJ1-2; CDR3 protein: CASSLVDRGRNGYTF
clone size: once; V gene: TRBV9; J gene: TRBJ2-2; CDR3 protein: CASGRTSEYTGELFF
clone size: .; V gene: TRBV19; J gene: TRBJ2-3; CDR3 protein: CASSIGTSGAGDTQYF
clone size: .; V gene: TRBV18; J gene: TRBJ2-7; CDR3 protein: CASSPPTRAGEQYF
clone size: .; V gene: TRBV7-9; J gene: TRBJ1-3; CDR3 protein: CASSSRGQGLEASGNTIYF
clone size: .; V gene: TRBV11-2; J gene: TRBJ2-7; CDR3 protein: CASSPLLDSYEQYF
clone size: once; V gene: TRBV19; J gene: TRBJ1-5; CDR3 protein: CASSIVGNQPQHF
clone size: .; V gene: TRBV9; J gene: TRBJ1-2; CDR3 protein: CASSGNRGDYGYTF
clone size: .; V gene: TRBV7-9; J gene: TRBJ2-3; CDR3 protein: CASSLAGGPTDTQYF
clone size: .; V gene: TRBV5-1; J gene: TRBJ2-5; CDR3 protein: CASKQGQETQYF
clone size: .; V gene: TRBV6-1; J gene: TRBJ2-7; CDR3 protein: CASRRTGGYEQYF
clone size: .; V gene: TRBV30; J gene: TRBJ2-1; CDR3 protein: CAWSVLGYNEQFF
clone size: .; V gene: TRBV6-1; J gene: TRBJ2-7; CDR3 protein: CASSPNRDRAREQYF
clone size: few; V gene: TRBV18; J gene: TRBJ1-5; CDR3 protein: CASSPRQGDYGNQPQHF